The 12 T cell receptor beta chains listed next were all sequenced from one sample in a study of blood T cell repertoires in COVID-19. Generated by immunoSEQ multiplex PCR, the TCRdb table keeps only in-frame clones and is missing some. The sample includes around 280,000 clones, approximately 88% of them seen just once. The sequencing input was PBMCs or T cells enriched from blood (not recorded which). These receptor sequences come from a woman aged 40-49 years who had recovered from COVID-19.

The chain couples TRBV5-4 to TRBJ2-1; 7 bases are shared with TRBD1. CDR3 size: 15 residues. J gave up 8 bases and V 2 bases, and 10 bases lay outside the gene matches. Germline CDR1 SGHNT, CDR2 YYREEE (reference sequence). The CDR3 nucleotides read TGTGCCAGCAGCTTAAACAGGGGCCGAGTCGATGAGCAGTTCTTC. Its translation is CASSLNRGRVDEQFF.

Note on this clone: The same CDR3 can be traced to other DNA sequences in this sample. The rearrangement joins TRBV3-1 (or the pseudogene TRBV3-2) to TRBJ2-1; D gene uncertain. CDR3 length equals 12 residues. Germline CDR1 is LGHDT and CDR2 is YNNKEL (reference sequence). The V and J ends lost 1 base and 7 bases respectively, with 5 bases between them. CDR3 protein: CASSQVYNEQFF. DNA for the CDR3: TGTGCCAGCAGCCAAGTTTATAATGAGCAGTTCTTC.

This clone came up once. This chain joins TRBV7-2 and TRBJ1-3; D is unclear. V lost 1 base to trimming and J lost 3 bases, with 7 bases between them. The germline gives CDR1 SGHTA, CDR2 FQGNSA. CDR3 size: 14 residues. Here the CDR3 DNA reads TGTGCCAGCAGCTTAGTCGGGTTTGGAAACACCATATATTTT. Residues: CASSLVGFGNTIYF.

This clone was counted a single time. The chain is built from TRBV6-5 and TRBJ1-2; D is uncertain. Trimming left V 11 bases short and J 3 bases short, with 16 bases between. Germline V gene lookup returns CDR1 MNHEY and CDR2 SVGAGI. CDR3 size: 13 residues. CDR3 region: CALEAQKDYGYTF. The CDR3 DNA sequence: TGTGCCCTAGAGGCCCAAAAGGACTATGGCTACACCTTC.

The chain is built from TRBV27 and TRBJ2-4, with D unresolved. Germline-derived CDR1 and CDR2 are MNHEY and SMNVEV (reference sequence). The CDR3 has 11 amino acids. CDR3 residues: CSKSNLNIQYF. The CDR3 region has the DNA TGTTCTAAATCCAATCTAAACATTCAGTACTTC.

This clone was counted once. The V and J genes are TRBV18 and TRBJ2-2; 7 nucleotides agree with TRBD1. The CDR3 is 15 amino acids. V shed 3 bases and J 6 bases; nucleotides not matched to a gene: 7. CDR1 KGHSH and CDR2 LQKENI come from the germline V gene. In nucleotides, the CDR3 is TGTGCCAGCTCACCCGGACAGGCGTTGGCCGGGGAGCTGTTTTTT. Its protein product is CASSPGQALAGELFF.

The V gene is TRBV12-3 or TRBV12-4, the J gene TRBJ1-1, with D unclear. The CDR3 runs 13 residues. V lost 2 bases to trimming and J lost 1 base, with 5 bases between them. The CDR3 spells CASSLTGNTEAFF. The CDR3, as DNA: TGTGCCAGCAGTTTAACGGGGAACACTGAAGCTTTCTTT.

The chain uses TRBV3-1 (or the pseudogene TRBV3-2) and TRBJ2-1; 10 bases map to TRBD1. The CDR3 runs 14 residues. Looked up from germline, CDR1 is LGHDT and CDR2 is YNNKEL (reference sequence). With 8 bases clipped from V and 6 bases from J, the junction kept 7 bases outside the gene matches. The DNA of the CDR3 is TGTGCCAGCCGACAGGGGGCAACGGGCAATGAGCAGTTCTTC. Protein: CASRQGATGNEQFF.

The chain combines TRBV14 with TRBJ2-2; D possibly corresponds to TRBD1 (7 bases). Germline values: CDR1 SGHDN, CDR2 FVKESK. This CDR3 has 23 residues. The ends were cut back, 6 bases at V and 4 bases at J, with 39 bases in the middle. CDR3 amino acids: CASRPPGTRVRAGGSRGTGELFF. The CDR3 DNA reads as TGTGCCAGCAGGCCTCCCGGGACCCGGGTGAGGGCAGGGGGGTCAAGGGGCACCGGGGAGCTGTTTTTT.

The chain links TRBV10-3 to TRBJ1-1; D unclear. V shed 5 bases and J shed 5 bases, with 12 bases lying between them. CDR1 is ENHRY and CDR2 is SYGVKD in the germline V gene. This CDR3 is built from 13 residues. The CDR3 is CAISQTEGTEAFF. The CDR3 coding sequence is TGTGCCATCAGTCAGACTGAAGGTACTGAAGCTTTCTTT.

Remarks on this clone: Other DNA sequences in this sample translate to the same CDR3. The chain joins TRBV11-2 to TRBJ2-1; D gene unclear. This CDR3 has 13 amino acids. V lost 1 base and J lost 5, with 6 bases in between. In germline, CDR1 is SGHAT, CDR2 FQNNGV. CDR3: CASSLGQNNEQFF. The CDR3 nucleotides read TGTGCCAGCAGCTTAGGGCAGAACAATGAGCAGTTCTTC.

This chain connects TRBV11-3 to TRBJ1-2, with D hard to call. The CDR3 is 16 amino acids. Trimming removed 5 bases from V and 7 bases from J, with 23 bases in between. The V gene's germline CDR1 is SGHNT and CDR2 YENEEA. Written as DNA, the CDR3 is TGTGCCAGCAGCCCCCATGACCCTCTCGAGGTAGGTGGCTACACCTTC. Protein: CASSPHDPLEVGGYTF.